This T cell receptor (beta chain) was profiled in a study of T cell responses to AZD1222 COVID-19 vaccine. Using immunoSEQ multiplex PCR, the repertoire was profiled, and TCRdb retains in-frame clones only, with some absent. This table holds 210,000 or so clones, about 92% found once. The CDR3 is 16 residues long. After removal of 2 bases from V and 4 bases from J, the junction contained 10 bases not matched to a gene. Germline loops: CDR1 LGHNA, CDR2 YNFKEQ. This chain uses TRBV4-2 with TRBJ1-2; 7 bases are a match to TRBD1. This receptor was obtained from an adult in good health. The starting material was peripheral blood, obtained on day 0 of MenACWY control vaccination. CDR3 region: CASSQPLDRQGYGYTF. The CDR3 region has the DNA TGTGCCAGCAGCCAACCTTTGGACAGGCAAGGCTATGGCTACACCTTC.